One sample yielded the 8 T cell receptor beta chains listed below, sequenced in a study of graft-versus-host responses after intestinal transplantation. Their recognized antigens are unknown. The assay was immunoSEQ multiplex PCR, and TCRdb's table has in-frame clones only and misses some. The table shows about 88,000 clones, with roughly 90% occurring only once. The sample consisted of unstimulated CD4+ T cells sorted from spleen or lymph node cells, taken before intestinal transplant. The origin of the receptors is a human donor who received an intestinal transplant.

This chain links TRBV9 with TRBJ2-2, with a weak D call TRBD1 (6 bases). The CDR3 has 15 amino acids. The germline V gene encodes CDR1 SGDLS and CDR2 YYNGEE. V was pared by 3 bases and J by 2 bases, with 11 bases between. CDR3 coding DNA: TGTGCCAGCAGCGACGGGACACCTAACACCGGGGAGCTGTTTTTT. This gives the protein CASSDGTPNTGELFF. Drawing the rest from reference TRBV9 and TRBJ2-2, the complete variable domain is DSGVTQTPKHLITATGQRVTLRCSPRSGDLSVYWYQQSLDQGLQFLIQYYNGEERAKGNILERFSAQQFPDLHSELNLSSLELGDSALYFCASSDGTPNTGELFFGEGSRLTVL.

DNA of the CDR3: TGTGCCAGCAGTCAGACAGGCTACGAGCAGTACTTC. Its translation is CASSQTGYEQYF. V usage is TRBV7-9 and J usage is TRBJ2-7; possible D gene TRBD1, 6 bases. CDR1 and CDR2 (germline): SEHNR, FQNEAQ (reference sequence). V lost 6 bases and J lost 3, with 9 bases in between. The CDR3 sequence is 12 residues long. The full variable domain, completed using reference TRBV7-9 and TRBJ2-7, is DTGVSQNPRHKITKRGQNVTFRCDPISEHNRLYWYRQTLGQGPEFLTYFQNEAQLEKSRLLSDRFSAERPKGSFSTLEIQRTEQGDSAMYLCASSQTGYEQYFGPGTRLTVT.

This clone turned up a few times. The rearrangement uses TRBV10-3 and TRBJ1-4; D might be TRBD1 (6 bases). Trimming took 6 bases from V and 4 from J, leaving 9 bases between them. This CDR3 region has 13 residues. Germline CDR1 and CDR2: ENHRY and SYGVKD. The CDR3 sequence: CAIRGDINEKLFF. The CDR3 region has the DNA TGTGCCATCAGAGGGGACATTAATGAAAAACTGTTTTTT.

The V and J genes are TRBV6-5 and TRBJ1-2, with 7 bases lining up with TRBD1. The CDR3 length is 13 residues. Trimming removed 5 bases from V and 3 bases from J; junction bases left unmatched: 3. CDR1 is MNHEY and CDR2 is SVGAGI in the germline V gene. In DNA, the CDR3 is TGTGCCAGCAGTAACAGGGGTCACTATGGCTACACCTTC. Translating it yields CASSNRGHYGYTF.

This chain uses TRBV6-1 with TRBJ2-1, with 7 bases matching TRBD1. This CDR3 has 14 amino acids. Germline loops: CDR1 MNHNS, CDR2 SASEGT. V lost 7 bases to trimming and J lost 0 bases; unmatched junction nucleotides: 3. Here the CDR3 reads CASKGASSYNEQFF. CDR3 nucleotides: TGTGCCAGCAAGGGGGCAAGCTCCTACAATGAGCAGTTCTTC.

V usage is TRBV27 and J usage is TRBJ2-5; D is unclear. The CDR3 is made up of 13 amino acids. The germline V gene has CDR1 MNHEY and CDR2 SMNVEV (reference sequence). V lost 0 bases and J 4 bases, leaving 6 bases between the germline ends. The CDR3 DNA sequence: TGTGCCAGCAGTTTATCTAGTAGAGAGACCCAGTACTTC. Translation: CASSLSSRETQYF.

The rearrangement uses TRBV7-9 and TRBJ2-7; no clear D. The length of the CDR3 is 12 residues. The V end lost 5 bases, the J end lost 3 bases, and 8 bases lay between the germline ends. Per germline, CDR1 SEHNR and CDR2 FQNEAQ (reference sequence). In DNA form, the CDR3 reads TGTGCCAGCAGCCACAGTGGCTACGAGCAGTACTTC. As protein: CASSHSGYEQYF.

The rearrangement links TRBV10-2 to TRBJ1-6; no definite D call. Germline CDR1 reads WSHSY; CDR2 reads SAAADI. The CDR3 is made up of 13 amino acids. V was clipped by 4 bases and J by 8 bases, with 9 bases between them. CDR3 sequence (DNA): TGCGCCAGCAGTGCCGGGTCCTATTCACCCCTCCACTTT. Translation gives CASSAGSYSPLHF.